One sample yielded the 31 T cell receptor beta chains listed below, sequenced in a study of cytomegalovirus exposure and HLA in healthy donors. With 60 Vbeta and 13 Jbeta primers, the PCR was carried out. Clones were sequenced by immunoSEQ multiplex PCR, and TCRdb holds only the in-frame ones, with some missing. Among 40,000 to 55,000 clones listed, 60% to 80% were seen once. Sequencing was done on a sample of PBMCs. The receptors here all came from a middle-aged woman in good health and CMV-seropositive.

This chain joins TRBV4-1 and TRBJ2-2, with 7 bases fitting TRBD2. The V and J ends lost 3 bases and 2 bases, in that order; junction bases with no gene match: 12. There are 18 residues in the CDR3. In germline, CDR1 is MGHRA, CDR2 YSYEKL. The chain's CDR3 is CASSQSFRAGVNTGELFF. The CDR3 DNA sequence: TGCGCCAGCAGCCAGTCGTTTAGGGCGGGGGTAAACACCGGGGAGCTGTTTTTT.

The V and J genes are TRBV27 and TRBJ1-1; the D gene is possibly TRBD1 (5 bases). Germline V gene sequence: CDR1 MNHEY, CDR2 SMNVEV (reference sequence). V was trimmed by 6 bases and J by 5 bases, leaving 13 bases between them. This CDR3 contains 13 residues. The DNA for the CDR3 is TGTGCCAGCAGGGGGCAAGGCCGGACTGAAGCTTTCTTT. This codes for CASRGQGRTEAFF.

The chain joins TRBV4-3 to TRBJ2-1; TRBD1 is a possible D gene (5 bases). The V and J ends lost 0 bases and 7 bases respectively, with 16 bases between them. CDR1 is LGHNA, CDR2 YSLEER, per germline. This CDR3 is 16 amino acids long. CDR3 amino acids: CASSQEVPGPTNEQFF. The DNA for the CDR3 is TGCGCCAGCAGCCAAGAGGTCCCAGGGCCAACGAATGAGCAGTTCTTC.

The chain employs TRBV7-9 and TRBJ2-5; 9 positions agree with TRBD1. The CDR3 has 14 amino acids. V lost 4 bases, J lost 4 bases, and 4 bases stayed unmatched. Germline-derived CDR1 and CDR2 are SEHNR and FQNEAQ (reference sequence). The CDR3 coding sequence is TGTGCCAGCAGCTCACACAGGGGGCGAGAGACCCAGTACTTC. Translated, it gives CASSSHRGRETQYF.

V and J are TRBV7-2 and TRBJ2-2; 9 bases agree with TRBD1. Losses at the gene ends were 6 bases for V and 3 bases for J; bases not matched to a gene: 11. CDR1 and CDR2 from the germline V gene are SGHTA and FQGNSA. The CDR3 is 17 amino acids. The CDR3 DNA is TGTGCCAGCAGGACCGGGACAGGGAACGGGGACACCGGGGAGCTGTTTTTT. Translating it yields CASRTGTGNGDTGELFF.

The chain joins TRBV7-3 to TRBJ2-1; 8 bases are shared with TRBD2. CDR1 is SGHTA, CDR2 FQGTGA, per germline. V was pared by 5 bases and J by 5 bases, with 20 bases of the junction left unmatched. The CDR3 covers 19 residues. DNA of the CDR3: TGTGCCAGCAGCCGCAGGTCCCGGGGAATAGCGGGGCCGGACAATGAGCAGTTCTTC. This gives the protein CASSRRSRGIAGPDNEQFF.

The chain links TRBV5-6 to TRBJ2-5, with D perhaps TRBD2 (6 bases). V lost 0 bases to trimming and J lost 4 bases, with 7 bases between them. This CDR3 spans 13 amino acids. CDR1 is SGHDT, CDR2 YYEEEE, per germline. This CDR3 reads CASSLVGGETQYF. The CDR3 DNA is TGTGCCAGCAGCTTGGTGGGGGGAGAGACCCAGTACTTC.

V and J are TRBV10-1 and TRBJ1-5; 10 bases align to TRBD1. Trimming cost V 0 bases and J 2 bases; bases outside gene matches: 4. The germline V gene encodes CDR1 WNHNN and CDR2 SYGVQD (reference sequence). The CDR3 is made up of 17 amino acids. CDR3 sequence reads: CASSESRDRGCNQPQHF. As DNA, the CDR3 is TGCGCCAGCAGTGAGTCGAGGGACAGGGGATGCAATCAGCCCCAGCATTTT.

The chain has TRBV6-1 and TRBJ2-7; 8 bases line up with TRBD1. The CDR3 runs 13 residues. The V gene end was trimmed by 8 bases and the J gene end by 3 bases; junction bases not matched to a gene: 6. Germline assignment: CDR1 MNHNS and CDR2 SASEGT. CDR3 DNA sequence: TGTGCCAGCGGTCAGGGGGCCGACTACGAGCAGTACTTC. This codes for CASGQGADYEQYF.

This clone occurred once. The DNA of the CDR3 is TGTGCCTGGAGTAGCGGCGGGGGGGCAAATGAGCAGTTCTTC. This codes for CAWSSGGGANEQFF. The chain recombines TRBV30 with TRBJ2-1, with 9 bases matching TRBD2. The V and J ends lost 2 bases and 7 bases, in that order; junction bases with no gene match: 6. Germline lookup yields CDR1 GTSNPN and CDR2 SVGIG (reference sequence). The CDR3 consists of 14 residues.

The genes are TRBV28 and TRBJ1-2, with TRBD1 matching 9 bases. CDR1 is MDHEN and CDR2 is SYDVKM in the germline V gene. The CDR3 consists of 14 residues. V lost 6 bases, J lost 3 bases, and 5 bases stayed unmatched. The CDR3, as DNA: TGTGCCAGCAGGGGGACAGGGAGGTACTATGGCTACACCTTC. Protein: CASRGTGRYYGYTF.

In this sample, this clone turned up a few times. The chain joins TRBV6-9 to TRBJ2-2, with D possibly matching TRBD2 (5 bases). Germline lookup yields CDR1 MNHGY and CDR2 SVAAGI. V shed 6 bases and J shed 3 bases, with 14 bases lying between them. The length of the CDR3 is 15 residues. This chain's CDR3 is CASSHQIGDTGELFF. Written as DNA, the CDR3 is TGTGCCAGCAGCCATCAGATCGGGGACACCGGGGAGCTGTTTTTT.

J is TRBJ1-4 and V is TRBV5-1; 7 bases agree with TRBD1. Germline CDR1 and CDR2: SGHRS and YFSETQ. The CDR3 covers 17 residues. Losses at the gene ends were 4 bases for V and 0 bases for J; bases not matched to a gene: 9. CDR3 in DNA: TGCGCCAGCAGCAAGAGAGACAGGGACGCAACTAATGAAAAACTGTTTTTT. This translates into CASSKRDRDATNEKLFF.

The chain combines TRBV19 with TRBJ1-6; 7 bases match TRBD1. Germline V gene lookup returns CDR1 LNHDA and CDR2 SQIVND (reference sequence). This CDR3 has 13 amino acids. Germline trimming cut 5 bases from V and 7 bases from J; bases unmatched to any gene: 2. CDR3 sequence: CASSSQGNSPLHF. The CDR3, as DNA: TGTGCCAGTAGTTCACAGGGGAATTCACCCCTCCACTTT.

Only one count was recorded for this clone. The CDR3 coding sequence is TGCAGCGTTGAAGGGGCCCACGACACAGATACGCAGTATTTT. Residues: CSVEGAHDTDTQYF. The chain employs TRBV29-1 and TRBJ2-3; the D is unclear. The CDR3 runs to 14 residues. V was pared by 1 base and J by 2 bases, with 10 bases between. Germline values: CDR1 SQVTM, CDR2 ANQGSEA.

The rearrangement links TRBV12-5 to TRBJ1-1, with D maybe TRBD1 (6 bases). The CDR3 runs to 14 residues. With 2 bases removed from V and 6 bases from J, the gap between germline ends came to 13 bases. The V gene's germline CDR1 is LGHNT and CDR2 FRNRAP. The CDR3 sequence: CASGLSQGMPEAFF. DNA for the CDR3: TGTGCTAGTGGTTTGTCTCAGGGGATGCCTGAAGCTTTCTTT.

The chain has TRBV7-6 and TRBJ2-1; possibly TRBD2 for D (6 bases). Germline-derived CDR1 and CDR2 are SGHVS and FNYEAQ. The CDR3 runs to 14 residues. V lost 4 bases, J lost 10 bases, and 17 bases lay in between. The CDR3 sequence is CASSSSGSGKEQFF. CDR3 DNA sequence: TGTGCCAGCAGCTCCAGCGGGTCGGGCAAGGAGCAGTTCTTC.

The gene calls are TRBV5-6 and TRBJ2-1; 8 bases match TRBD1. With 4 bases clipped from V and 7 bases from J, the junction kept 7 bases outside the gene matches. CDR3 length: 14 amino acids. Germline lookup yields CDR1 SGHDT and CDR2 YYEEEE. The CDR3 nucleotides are TGTGCCAGCAGCGGACAGGGTCAGGGGAATGAGCAGTTCTTC. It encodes CASSGQGQGNEQFF.

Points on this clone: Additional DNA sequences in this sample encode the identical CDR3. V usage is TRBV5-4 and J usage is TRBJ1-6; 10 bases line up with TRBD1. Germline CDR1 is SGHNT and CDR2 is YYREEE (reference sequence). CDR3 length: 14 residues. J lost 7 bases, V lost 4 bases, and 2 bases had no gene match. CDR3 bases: TGTGCCAGCAGCCCGGGACAGGGGAATTCACCCCTCCACTTT. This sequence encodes CASSPGQGNSPLHF.

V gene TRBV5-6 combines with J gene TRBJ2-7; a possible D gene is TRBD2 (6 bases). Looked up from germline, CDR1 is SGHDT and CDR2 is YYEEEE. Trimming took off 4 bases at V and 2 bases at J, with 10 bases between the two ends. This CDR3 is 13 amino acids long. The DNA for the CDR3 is TGTGCCAGCAGCCGCCCGGGGGCCTACGAGCAGTACTTC. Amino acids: CASSRPGAYEQYF.

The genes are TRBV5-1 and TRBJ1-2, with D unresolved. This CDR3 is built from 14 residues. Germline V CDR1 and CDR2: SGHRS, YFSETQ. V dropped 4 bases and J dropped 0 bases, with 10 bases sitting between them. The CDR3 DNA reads TGCGCCAGCAGCCCGGACGGGACTAACTATGGCTACACCTTC. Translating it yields CASSPDGTNYGYTF.

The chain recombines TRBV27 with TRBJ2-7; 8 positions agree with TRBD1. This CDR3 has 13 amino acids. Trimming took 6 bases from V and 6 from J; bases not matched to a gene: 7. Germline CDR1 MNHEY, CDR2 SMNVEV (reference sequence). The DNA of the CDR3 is TGTGCCAGCAGCAGGGCCGACAGGGGCGAGCAGTACTTC. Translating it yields CASSRADRGEQYF.

This CDR3 reads CASSEDRTGLSYTF. For the CDR3, the DNA is TGTGCCAGCAGTGAAGATAGGACAGGGTTAAGCTACACCTTC. The J gene is TRBJ1-2, the V gene TRBV6-1; 8 positions agree with TRBD1. This CDR3 comprises 14 residues. Germline loops: CDR1 MNHNS, CDR2 SASEGT. After removal of 1 base from V and 9 bases from J, the junction contained 7 bases not matched to a gene.

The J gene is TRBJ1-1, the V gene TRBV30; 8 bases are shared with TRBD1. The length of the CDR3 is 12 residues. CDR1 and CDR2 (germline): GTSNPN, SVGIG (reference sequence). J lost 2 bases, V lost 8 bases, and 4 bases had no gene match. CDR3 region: CARDRQNTEAFF. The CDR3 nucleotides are TGTGCCCGGGACAGGCAAAACACTGAAGCTTTCTTT.

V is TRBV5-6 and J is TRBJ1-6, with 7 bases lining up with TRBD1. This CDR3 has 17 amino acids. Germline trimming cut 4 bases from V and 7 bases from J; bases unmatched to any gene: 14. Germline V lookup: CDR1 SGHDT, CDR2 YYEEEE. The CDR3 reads CASSKHAGTARNSPLHF. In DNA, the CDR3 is TGTGCCAGCAGCAAGCACGCCGGGACAGCAAGAAATTCACCCCTCCACTTT.

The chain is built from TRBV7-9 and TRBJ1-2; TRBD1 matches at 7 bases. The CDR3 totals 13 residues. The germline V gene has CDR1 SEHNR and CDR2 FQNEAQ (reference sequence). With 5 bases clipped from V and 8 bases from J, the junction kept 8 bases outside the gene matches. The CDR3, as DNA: TGTGCCAGCAGCCTGGGACAGCTTGGGGGCTACACCTTC. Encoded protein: CASSLGQLGGYTF.

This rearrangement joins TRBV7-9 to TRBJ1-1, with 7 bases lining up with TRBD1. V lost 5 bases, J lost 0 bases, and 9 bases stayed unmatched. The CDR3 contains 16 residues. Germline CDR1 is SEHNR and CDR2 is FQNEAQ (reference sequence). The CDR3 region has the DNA TGTGCCAGCAGCGGACCCGGGACAGCCATGAACACTGAAGCTTTCTTT. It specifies CASSGPGTAMNTEAFF.

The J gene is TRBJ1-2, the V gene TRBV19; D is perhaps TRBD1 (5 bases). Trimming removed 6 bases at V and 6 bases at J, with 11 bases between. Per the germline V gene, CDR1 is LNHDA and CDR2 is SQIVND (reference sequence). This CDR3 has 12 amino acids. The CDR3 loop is CASSARVDGYTF. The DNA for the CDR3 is TGTGCCAGTAGCGCCAGGGTGGATGGCTACACCTTC.

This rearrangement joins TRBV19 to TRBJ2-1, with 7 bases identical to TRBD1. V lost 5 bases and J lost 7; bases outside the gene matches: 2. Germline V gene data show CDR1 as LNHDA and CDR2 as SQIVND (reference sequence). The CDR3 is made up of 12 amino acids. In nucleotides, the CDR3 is TGTGCCAGTAGTTACAGGGGAAATGAGCAGTTCTTC. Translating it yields CASSYRGNEQFF. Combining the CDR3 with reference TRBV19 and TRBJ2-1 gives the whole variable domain DGGITQSPKYLFRKEGQNVTLSCEQNLNHDAMYWYRQDPGQGLRLIYYSQIVNDFQKGDIAEGYSVSREKKESFPLTVTSAQKNPTAFYLCASSYRGNEQFFGPGTRLTVL.

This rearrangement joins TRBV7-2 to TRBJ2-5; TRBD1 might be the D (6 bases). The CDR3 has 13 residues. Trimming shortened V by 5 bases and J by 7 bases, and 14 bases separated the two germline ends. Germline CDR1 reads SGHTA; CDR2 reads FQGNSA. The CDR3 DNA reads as TGTGCCAGCAGCCCCAGGGGACCGGGGACCCAGTACTTC. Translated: CASSPRGPGTQYF.

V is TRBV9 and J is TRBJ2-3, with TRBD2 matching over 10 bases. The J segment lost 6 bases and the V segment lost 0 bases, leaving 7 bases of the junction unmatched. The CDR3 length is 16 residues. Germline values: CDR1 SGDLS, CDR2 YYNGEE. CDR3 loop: CASSVAPSGGLDTQYF. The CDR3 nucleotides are TGTGCCAGCAGCGTAGCTCCTAGCGGGGGATTGGATACGCAGTATTTT. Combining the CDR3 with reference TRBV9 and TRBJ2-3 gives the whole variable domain DSGVTQTPKHLITATGQRVTLRCSPRSGDLSVYWYQQSLDQGLQFLIQYYNGEERAKGNILERFSAQQFPDLHSELNLSSLELGDSALYFCASSVAPSGGLDTQYFGPGTRLTVL.